This is a list of T cell receptor beta chains from one sample in a study of T cells after posttransplantation cyclophosphamide. Repertoires were generated with immunoSEQ multiplex PCR, while TCRdb's copy carries only in-frame clones and drops some. Among approximately 20,000 clones listed, about nine tenths were seen once. The input for sequencing was PBMCs, taken after allogeneic stem cell transplant with posttransplant cyclophosphamide. The receptors stem from a female patient in her forties who received an allogeneic stem cell transplant from a related donor, was CMV-positive, and had no GVHD. Some T cells may trace back to the graft donor. Each CDR3 is given with its conserved first and last residue. The D gene is left open where the match is weak. A row's size may be missing; if present it is once, few, many or a size class.

size,J,V,D,DNA,CDR3
-,TRBJ2-7,TRBV7-9,-,TGTGCCAACAATCCGTTAGGGGATACCTACGAGCAGTACTTC,CANNPLGDTYEQYF
-,TRBJ1-5,TRBV2,-,TGTGCCAGCAGTGAAGAAGGGGGAAGTCAGCCCCAGCATTTT,CASSEEGGSQPQHF
-,TRBJ1-4,TRBV30,TRBD1,TGTGCCTGGAGGGCGACAGGGGGTGAAAAACTGTTTTTT,CAWRATGGEKLFF
-,TRBJ2-2,TRBV9,-,TGTGCCAGCAGCGTAGCCCTAGCCAAGAACACCGGGGAGCTGTTTTTT,CASSVALAKNTGELFF
-,TRBJ2-1,TRBV28,-,TGTGCAGTCGGGTCCTACAATGAGCAGTTCTTC,CAVGSYNEQFF
-,TRBJ2-5,TRBV19,-,TGTGCCAGTAGTATAGATTCTAGTTTCGAGACCCAGTACTTC,CASSIDSSFETQYF
-,TRBJ2-1,TRBV9,TRBD2,TGTGCCAGCAGCGGCAAAGGGAGGGCCTACAATGAGCAGTTCTTC,CASSGKGRAYNEQFF
once,TRBJ2-1,TRBV7-3,-,TGTGCCAGCAGCTTATCGGGCAGCGGGTACAATGAGCAGTTCTTC,CASSLSGSGYNEQFF
-,TRBJ2-2,TRBV19,-,TGTGCCAGTAGTATAGATGGACAGTTCACCGGGGAGCTGTTTTTT,CASSIDGQFTGELFF
-,TRBJ2-7,TRBV20-1,-,TGCAGTGCTAGAGATGCGTACGAGCAGTACTTC,CSARDAYEQYF
-,TRBJ2-1,TRBV19,TRBD1,TGTGCCAGTAGTTCTGGTCGGCTTAGCAGGGGGAATGAGCAGTTCTTC,CASSSGRLSRGNEQFF
-,TRBJ1-2,TRBV4-1,-,TGCGCCAGCAGCCCGCCCCTCCGGGACATGTATGGCTACACCTTC,CASSPPLRDMYGYTF
-,TRBJ2-7,TRBV5-7,-,TGTGCCAGCAGCTTGGCGGTCGAGGAGGGTTCGACCCCTTACGAGCAGTACTTC,CASSLAVEEGSTPYEQYF
once,TRBJ2-1,TRBV6-5,TRBD2,TGTGCCACCCGGGAGGGGGGCCCCTACAATGAGCAGTTCTTC,CATREGGPYNEQFF
-,TRBJ2-1,TRBV28,TRBD2,TGTGCCAGCAGACTCCCCGGACTAGCGGGAGTAGCCTACAATGAGCAGTTCTTC,CASRLPGLAGVAYNEQFF
-,TRBJ2-1,TRBV19,TRBD2,TGTGCCAGTAGTATAGATCAGGGGCTAGCGGGAGGAGGTGAGCAGTTCTTC,CASSIDQGLAGGGEQFF